Below, 15 T cell receptor beta chains from the same sample are listed, as sequenced in a study of identifying expanded T cells in peripheral blood. Sequencing used immunoSEQ multiplex PCR; TCRdb keeps in-frame clones, though not all of them. The sample includes 90,000 or so clones, 86% of them seen just once. Material for sequencing was blood. Source of these receptors: a person aged 18 to 70 in good health.

This clone was observed a handful of times. V is TRBV19 and J is TRBJ2-2; D perhaps matches TRBD2 (6 bases). This CDR3 has 12 residues. The V gene's germline CDR1 is LNHDA and CDR2 SQIVND (reference sequence). Trimming pared 4 bases from V and 6 bases from J, leaving 6 bases between. The DNA of the CDR3 is TGTGCCAGTAGTAGACTAGCCGGGGAGCTGTTTTTT. This translates into CASSRLAGELFF.

The chain combines TRBV6-4 with TRBJ1-2; 7 bases agree with TRBD1. This CDR3 comprises 13 residues. Germline CDR1 reads MRHNA; CDR2 reads SNTAGT. V shed 4 bases and J 8 bases; nucleotides not matched to a gene: 7. This chain's CDR3 is CASSAQGVSGYTF. In nucleotides, the CDR3 is TGTGCCAGCAGTGCCCAGGGGGTATCGGGCTACACCTTC.

This chain connects TRBV19 to TRBJ1-1; D may be TRBD1 (6 bases). CDR1 is LNHDA, CDR2 SQIVND, per germline (reference sequence). V gave up 6 bases and J gave up 2 bases, with 16 bases separating them. The CDR3 extends over 15 amino acids. CDR3 bases: TGTGCCAGTAGCCCAGGGGACCTTAGCAACACTGAAGCTTTCTTT. Translating it yields CASSPGDLSNTEAFF.

The V and J genes are TRBV4-3 and TRBJ1-5, with TRBD1 matching 8 bases. This CDR3 is 18 amino acids long. Germline CDR1 is LGHNA and CDR2 is YSLEER. With 1 base clipped from V and 0 bases from J, the junction kept 8 bases outside the gene matches. DNA for the CDR3: TGCGCCAGCAGCCAAGCTGCGACAGGGGTTAATAGCAATCAGCCCCAGCATTTT. Translating it yields CASSQAATGVNSNQPQHF.

The table lists this clone with a count of one. V is TRBV30 and J is TRBJ2-7, with D tentatively TRBD2 (7 bases). The CDR3 spans 14 residues. Looked up from germline, CDR1 is GTSNPN and CDR2 is SVGIG (reference sequence). The V and J ends lost 0 bases and 3 bases respectively, with 12 bases between them. In DNA form, the CDR3 reads TGTGCCTGGAGTGTAGGGGGGGCCCGCTACGAGCAGTACTTC. Protein product: CAWSVGGARYEQYF.

The sample holds a few counts of this clone. The V and J genes are TRBV6-5 and TRBJ1-6; the D gene is possibly TRBD1 (5 bases). Germline V gene lookup returns CDR1 MNHEY and CDR2 SVGAGI. V was shortened by 8 bases and J by 7 bases, with 15 bases between the two germline ends. The CDR3 contains 14 residues. The CDR3 is CASSLRGPNSPLHF. CDR3 in DNA: TGTGCCAGCTCCCTGAGGGGTCCGAATTCACCCCTCCACTTT.

This clone was recorded only once. The chain has TRBV2 and TRBJ2-1; 11 nucleotides align to TRBD2. The germline CDR1 and CDR2 sequences are SNHLY and FYNNEI. Trimming took 6 bases from V and 6 from J; bases not matched to a gene: 4. This CDR3 has 14 residues. CDR3 residues: CASRGLAEFNEQFF. CDR3 nucleotide sequence: TGTGCCAGCAGGGGACTAGCGGAGTTCAATGAGCAGTTCTTC.

In regard to this clone: Other DNA sequences from this sample encode an identical CDR3 as well. The gene calls are TRBV7-6 and TRBJ2-2; maybe TRBD1 (7 bases). V was shortened by 5 bases and J by 5 bases, with 15 bases between the two germline ends. This CDR3 has 15 amino acids. Per the germline V gene, CDR1 is SGHVS and CDR2 is FNYEAQ. The CDR3 DNA is TGTGCCAGCAGCCCGGGTCAGGGGGGAACCGGGGAGCTGTTTTTT. Translation: CASSPGQGGTGELFF.

The chain combines TRBV19 with TRBJ2-3; TRBD2 matches 9 bases. The trim removed 1 base at V and 2 bases at J, leaving 10 bases unmatched. The germline gives CDR1 LNHDA, CDR2 SQIVND (reference sequence). The CDR3 loop spans 18 amino acids. CDR3: CASSIALGLAGTTDTQYF. DNA of the CDR3: TGTGCCAGTAGTATAGCACTTGGGCTAGCGGGGACCACAGATACGCAGTATTTT.

V and J are TRBV4-1 and TRBJ2-7; D is unclear. In germline, CDR1 is MGHRA, CDR2 YSYEKL. The CDR3 totals 14 residues. V lost 1 base to trimming and J lost 6 bases, with 13 bases between them. This CDR3 reads CASSQALGQTEQYF. The CDR3 DNA reads TGCGCCAGCAGCCAAGCCCTAGGGCAGACCGAGCAGTACTTC.

The chain is built from TRBV19 and TRBJ2-3, with D perhaps matching TRBD2 (7 bases). V was cut by 6 bases and J by 3 bases, with 22 bases left in between. The CDR3 sequence is 17 residues long. The V gene's germline CDR1 is LNHDA and CDR2 SQIVND (reference sequence). The CDR3 nucleotides are TGTGCCAGTAGATCCGGCATGTTACAGGGAGGGACAGATACGCAGTATTTT. As protein: CASRSGMLQGGTDTQYF.

This clone was observed once. The chain is built from TRBV4-3 and TRBJ1-2; D is undetermined. Trimming removed 0 bases from V and 5 bases from J, with 16 bases in between. This CDR3 comprises 16 residues. The germline gives CDR1 LGHNA, CDR2 YSLEER. Here the CDR3 reads CASSQEKRVSLYGYTF. The CDR3 bases are TGCGCCAGCAGCCAAGAAAAGCGGGTCAGTCTTTATGGCTACACCTTC.

V usage is TRBV14 and J usage is TRBJ1-6, with D tentatively TRBD1 (6 bases). Germline V gene sequence: CDR1 SGHDN, CDR2 FVKESK. With 8 bases removed from V and 0 bases from J, the gap between germline ends came to 20 bases. This CDR3 contains 18 residues. This chain's CDR3 is CASSPYRDGSSYNSPLHF. CDR3 in DNA: TGTGCCAGCTCCCCTTACAGGGACGGAAGCTCCTATAATTCACCCCTCCACTTT.

This sequence joins TRBV27 and TRBJ2-7; D is possibly TRBD1 (5 bases). The CDR3 is made up of 13 amino acids. V was cut by 5 bases and J by 0 bases, with 8 bases left in between. Looked up from germline, CDR1 is MNHEY and CDR2 is SMNVEV (reference sequence). The CDR3 bases are TGTGCCAGCAGTAGACAGCCCTCCTACGAGCAGTACTTC. It encodes CASSRQPSYEQYF.

This chain connects TRBV9 to TRBJ1-3, with D maybe TRBD1 (6 bases). Germline V gene data show CDR1 as SGDLS and CDR2 as YYNGEE. Trimming cost V 5 bases and J 1 base, with 13 bases left between them. This CDR3 is 15 amino acids long. CDR3 protein: CASRSGEGSGNTIYF. CDR3 in DNA: TGTGCCAGCAGGTCAGGGGAAGGGTCTGGAAACACCATATATTTT.